This TCR beta chain comes out of a study of cytomegalovirus exposure and HLA in healthy donors. General study results and limits: Earlier results showed most TCR beta V segments being productive about 87% or about 30% of the time. A later look showed TCR association rates differing by HLA locus, highest for DRB1 and lowest for HLA-C. What a later analysis showed was that several of the most significant clusters appeared linked to common viral pathogens. Reports described diagnosis of cytomegalovirus status by the classifier as highly specific and sensitive.

Note on this clone: As yet, its antigen is unknown.

Primers included in the PCR were 60 Vbeta and 13 Jbeta primers. Sequencing used immunoSEQ multiplex PCR; TCRdb keeps in-frame clones, though not all of them. The table shows about 160,000 clones, with roughly 65% occurring only once. The trim removed 2 bases at V and 4 bases at J, leaving 6 bases unmatched. The germline V gene encodes CDR1 SGHRS and CDR2 YFSETQ. CDR3 length: 15 residues. This receptor was taken from a man younger than 35 in good health and CMV-seropositive. The sequenced material came from PBMCs. This sequence joins TRBV5-1 and TRBJ1-5, with 7 bases matching TRBD1. The CDR3 sequence: CASSFGDSINQPQHF. CDR3 in DNA: TGCGCCAGCAGCTTCGGGGACAGTATAAATCAGCCCCAGCATTTT.